Listed below are T cell receptor beta chains from one sample, sequenced in a study of blood T cells in healthy people across ages. TCRdb re-called the 5' RACE reads with MiXCR, one entry per CDR3 protein. The sample gives 1.5 million to 2 million distinct CDR3 sequences, about 31% of which show up once; around 11% is in the top ten. Specimen: blood. Receptors originate from a woman in her twenties or thirties in good health. Each CDR3 is given with its conserved first and last residue. Not every row has a clone size; where given, it reads once, few, many or a size class.

V	J	size	CDR3
TRBV12-3/TRBV12-4	TRBJ1-5	NA	CASRPGTERVQPQHF
TRBV7-9	TRBJ1-1	NA	CASSLPQGTGMPTEAFF
TRBV7-6	TRBJ2-7	few	CASSSRDASSYEQYF
TRBV30	TRBJ2-7	few	CAWTGTGPYEQYF
TRBV5-1	TRBJ2-5	few	CASSSGPSETQYF
TRBV12-3/TRBV12-4	TRBJ1-5	NA	CASRRGQGLGQPQHF
TRBV9	TRBJ2-1	NA	CASSVGTTIYNEQFF
TRBV20-1	TRBJ2-1	NA	CSARRTTSGGYNEQFF
TRBV9	TRBJ1-2	NA	CASSAQVGERSNYGYTF
TRBV20-1	TRBJ1-2	few	CSALGGNGYTF
TRBV6-4	NA	NA	CASSKPRGETQYF
TRBV5-1	TRBJ1-1	NA	CASTRGGNRGNTEAFF
TRBV20-1	TRBJ2-1	NA	CSAPRTNRVNEQFF
TRBV6-6	TRBJ1-6	NA	CASNEPGRNSPLHF
TRBV11-2	TRBJ2-1	NA	CASSRLDRGFFDEQFF
TRBV20-1	TRBJ2-1	NA	CSSSEGINEQFF
TRBV11-2	TRBJ2-5	NA	CAGSLLVRRETQYF
TRBV5-1	TRBJ2-3	NA	CASSTDPLGTQYF
TRBV7-9	NA	few	CASSPPGWGTQYF
TRBV2	TRBJ2-1	NA	CASTGQVYNEQFF
TRBV4-1	TRBJ2-2	NA	CASSQDMTSGELFF
TRBV20-1	TRBJ1-5	NA	CSARDFGTVSNQPQHF
TRBV30	TRBJ2-6	many	CAWTFAGGANVLTF
TRBV29-1	TRBJ1-2	many	CSVTPGGRGYTF
TRBV20-1	TRBJ1-4	few	CSAIPEGGNHEKLFF
TRBV2	TRBJ2-2	NA	CASNPGTGDTGELFF
TRBV3-1	TRBJ2-2	NA	CASSQPGFTGELFF
TRBV7-6	NA	few	CASSAGGGSGEQYF
TRBV11-2	TRBJ2-1	NA	CASSSGEAINEQFF
TRBV15	TRBJ2-7	NA	CATSNPGQKCYEQYF
TRBV20-1	TRBJ1-4	NA	CSARDGPGEKLFF
TRBV12-3/TRBV12-4	TRBJ1-1	NA	CASSPPVDSTEAFF
TRBV10-3	TRBJ2-5	few	CAISDDYPSKQYF
TRBV18	TRBJ2-5	NA	CASSPLVTSAQYF
TRBV4-2	TRBJ1-1	NA	CASSQNGGLQAFF
TRBV5-1	TRBJ2-7	once	CASGLAGDSPYEQYF
TRBV28	TRBJ1-1	NA	CASNRDRVWYFF
TRBV20-1	TRBJ2-7	NA	CSTSASSYEQYF
TRBV6-5	TRBJ1-1	NA	CASSYSIGLNTEAFF
TRBV30	NA	NA	CAWAGTGAYEQYF
TRBV7-2	TRBJ1-3	few	CASSRSSKPSGNTIYF
TRBV6-1	TRBJ2-7	few	CASSDVSIYEQYF
TRBV11-2	TRBJ2-1	NA	CASSSLGRGGPLGNEQFF
TRBV7-2	TRBJ1-1	once	CASSLARDGWFDTEAFF
TRBV29-1	TRBJ2-1	many	CSVEGGAPGGDEQFF
TRBV21-1	TRBJ2-7	few	CATPGTTYEQYF
TRBV5-1	TRBJ1-2	few	CASSRDRENYGYTF
TRBV28	TRBJ2-7	NA	CASSLWILDSRPHEQYF
TRBV29-1	TRBJ2-3	many	CSVEGVAGDTQYF
TRBV7-8	TRBJ2-5	few	CASSLLRIKIQETQYF
TRBV4-1	TRBJ1-6	NA	CASSQLSGRDNSPLHF
TRBV4-2	TRBJ2-7	many	CASSQDLRGSSYEQYF
TRBV7-3	TRBJ2-7	NA	CASSQTQGADRYEQYF
TRBV20-1	TRBJ2-5	NA	CSAGTGLAALRVETQYF
TRBV11-2	TRBJ2-7	NA	CASSTSRDPSYEQYF
TRBV5-1	TRBJ2-1	NA	CDSSLRGAAYNEQFF
TRBV4-1	TRBJ1-2	NA	CASSQDKGDKIGFGYTF
TRBV20-1	TRBJ2-5	few	CSARVPVTSGGWYQETQYF
TRBV10-3	TRBJ1-2	few	CAISDEGAWGYTF